Below are 9 T cell receptor beta chains sequenced from a single sample in a study of cytomegalovirus exposure and HLA in healthy donors. Profiled with immunoSEQ multiplex PCR; TCRdb holds only in-frame clones, not every one. The data contain roughly 62,000 clones, 85% to 95% of them singletons. Sequenced material: PBMCs. These receptors all come from a man younger than 35 in good health and CMV-seronegative.

V usage is TRBV20-1 and J usage is TRBJ2-3, with TRBD2 as a possible D gene (5 bases). Trimming stripped 6 bases from V and 2 bases from J, with 6 bases between. Germline V CDR1 and CDR2: DFQATT, SNEGSKA (reference sequence). This CDR3 is built from 11 residues. CDR3 residues: CSADYTDTQYF. The CDR3 nucleotides are TGCAGTGCAGACTACACAGATACGCAGTATTTT.

This chain joins TRBV11-1 and TRBJ2-3, with a possible D match to TRBD1 (6 bases). Trimming took 4 bases from V and 4 from J, leaving 18 bases between them. This CDR3 is 16 amino acids long. Germline assignment: CDR1 SGHAT and CDR2 FQDESV (reference sequence). CDR3 bases: TGTGCCAGCAGCTCCGGACAGCCTGGAGCAGCAGATACGCAGTATTTT. Translated: CASSSGQPGAADTQYF.

The chain links TRBV28 to TRBJ1-2; 7 nucleotides align to TRBD1. The CDR3 length is 14 residues. The ends lost 6 bases at V and 4 bases at J; junction bases unmatched: 8. Germline V CDR1 and CDR2: MDHEN, SYDVKM. CDR3 amino acids: CASRWGQKSYGYTF. The CDR3 DNA follows: TGTGCCAGCAGATGGGGACAGAAGAGCTATGGCTACACCTTC.

The chain links TRBV6-5 to TRBJ1-1; D possibly corresponds to TRBD1 (6 bases). The length of the CDR3 is 13 residues. Per germline, CDR1 MNHEY and CDR2 SVGAGI. Trimming cost V 6 bases and J 7 bases, with 15 bases left between them. CDR3 loop: CASSHTGRGEAFF. Here the CDR3 DNA reads TGTGCCAGCAGCCACACAGGGAGAGGTGAAGCTTTCTTT.

The rearrangement uses TRBV10-3 and TRBJ2-3; no clear D. This CDR3 region has 13 residues. Germline CDR1 is ENHRY and CDR2 is SYGVKD. V dropped 10 bases and J dropped 3 bases, with 14 bases sitting between them. The CDR3 here is CATSLRETDTQYF. CDR3 sequence (DNA): TGTGCCACCTCCCTGAGAGAGACAGATACGCAGTATTTT.

The rearrangement joins TRBV11-3 to TRBJ2-2; TRBD2 might be the D (5 bases). Per germline, CDR1 SGHNT and CDR2 YENEEA. V was pared by 0 bases and J by 2 bases, with 7 bases between. CDR3 length: 15 amino acids. The CDR3 reads CASSLDGVNTGELFF. The CDR3 region has the DNA TGTGCCAGCAGCTTAGACGGGGTTAACACCGGGGAGCTGTTTTTT.

The rearrangement joins TRBV5-1 to TRBJ2-2, with 10 positions matching TRBD2. J gave up 4 bases and V 1 base, and 1 base lay outside the gene matches. Per germline, CDR1 SGHRS and CDR2 YFSETQ. CDR3 length: 15 amino acids. The CDR3 reads CASSLSGRGTGELFF. DNA for the CDR3: TGCGCCAGCAGCTTGAGCGGGAGGGGCACCGGGGAGCTGTTTTTT.

V usage is TRBV29-1 and J usage is TRBJ1-1; no clear D. V was shortened by 6 bases and J by 7 bases, with 18 bases between the two germline ends. The germline CDR1 and CDR2 sequences are SQVTM and ANQGSEA. This CDR3 spans 13 amino acids. The CDR3 protein is CSVMDGSPVEAFF. DNA of the CDR3: TGCAGCGTGATGGACGGGAGCCCCGTTGAAGCTTTCTTT.

This chain links TRBV7-9 with TRBJ1-1, with 9 bases identical to TRBD1. V lost 5 bases to trimming and J lost 1 base; unmatched junction nucleotides: 8. The CDR3 sequence is 16 residues long. The germline V gene has CDR1 SEHNR and CDR2 FQNEAQ (reference sequence). This chain's CDR3 is CASSDRDRARNTEAFF. CDR3 nucleotide sequence: TGTGCCAGCAGCGATAGGGACAGGGCGAGGAACACTGAAGCTTTCTTT.